This record covers a single TCR beta chain. What this receptor recognizes is not known. No quality values exist for individual bases; no much larger clone is one base distant. This record comes from a study of blood T cell repertoires in COVID-19 (dated by TCRdb to the early 2020s). Study-wide context: The collaborator samples originated in the United States, Italy and Spain and spanned the acute and convalescent phases of COVID-19. Samples were obtained from the ongoing ImmuneRACE study (first 160 participants) and from 1,254 subjects provided by 6 global collaborators. The prospective study material was composed of cDNA or gDNA derived from T cells, B-cell-depleted T cells, or PBMCs. Where available, HLA class I and class II types were taken from metadata supplied by the sample provider and were not determined by assay-based typing. Deeply sampled blood TCRbeta repertoires from subjects exposed to, actively infected with, or recovered from COVID-19 were included in the dataset. The repertoires were made available in a free public database intended to serve as a resource for research on the immune response to SARS-CoV-2. Nearly every sample came with metadata listing a de-identified subject ID, COVID-19 status, age in years and sex. What the study reported, not specific to this receptor: The amount of clinical and demographic metadata varied by source and participant and was provided uncurated.

TCRbeta CDR3 regions were amplified from genomic DNA using the immunoSEQ Assay, a bias-controlled multiplex PCR. In the paper's pipeline: Nucleated cell counts per sample were estimated from amplification of reference gene primers within the assay. To quantify the absolute abundance of each unique TCRbeta CDR3 rearrangement, sequence reads were collapsed and filtered. For each sample, productive Simpson clonality was calculated by taking the square root of Simpson's diversity index across productive rearrangements. TCRdb re-hosts the immuneACCESS table, in-frame sequences only. Its copies lack some clones; in the studies checked, an unresolved V gene accounts for under half of them, and the cause for the rest is not known. That table furnishes V, J and clone size, whereas the DNA furnished D and trimming. The sample table records roughly 300,000 clones; more than 75% of these occur just once. The top ten constitute 4% to 5% of the sample.

Participants in the prospective study were aged roughly 18 to 89 years, lived in 20 to 25 United States geographic areas, and enrolled through a virtual design. In the prospective study, participants were assigned to cohorts based on the clinical history participants reported in a screening survey and a study questionnaire. ImmuneRACE Cohort 3 recovered participants were defined by two consecutive negative NP/OP PCR tests, healthcare professional clearance, or symptom resolution. In the prospective study, mobile phlebotomists collected whole blood, serum and a nasopharyngeal or oropharyngeal swab from each participant. Prospective study participants could optionally give additional blood draws and questionnaires over an approximately two-month period. Blood samples from the prospective study were shipped frozen or at room temperature prior to DNA extraction. After removal of 3 bases from V and 2 bases from J, the junction retains 5 bases not matched to a gene. There are 17 amino acids in the CDR3, from cysteine to phenylalanine inclusive. The retained sequence is limited to the CDR3, 51 bases, with the frame set at the first base. CDR1 and CDR2 are read off the germline V gene as SGDLS and YYNGEE.

The V gene is TRBV9 and the J gene is TRBJ2-1; 13 nucleotides in the junction match TRBD2. The specimen sequenced was PBMCs or T cells enriched from blood (not recorded which). The source of this sequence is a man aged 25 to 40 who had recovered from COVID-19. The CDR3 reads CASSGGLAGPTYNEQFF. The DNA sequence follows: TGTGCCAGCAGCGGGGGACTAGCGGGGCCGACCTACAATGAGCAGTTCTTC. The CDR3 plus the reference TRBV9 and TRBJ2-1 genes for the other parts give the full variable domain: DSGVTQTPKHLITATGQRVTLRCSPRSGDLSVYWYQQSLDQGLQFLIQYYNGEERAKGNILERFSAQQFPDLHSELNLSSLELGDSALYFCASSGGLAGPTYNEQFFGPGTRLTVL.